A selection of T cell receptor beta chains follows, all from one sample in a study of response to subunit inactivated influenza vaccine. TCRdb recomputed calls from the RT-PCR reads with MiXCR, one row per CDR3 protein. The table includes 250,000 to 350,000 distinct CDR3 sequences, approximately 20% detected once. The sample consisted of PBMCs from blood, taken about 20 months after vaccination. These receptors were obtained from a man in his fifties or sixties who received an inactivated influenza vaccine. Each CDR3 is given with its conserved first and last residue. A D gene is named only where the DNA matches it firmly. Clone size is given for some rows only: seen once, a few or many times, or a class if the clone is expanded.

TRBD1 many TRBJ1-5 TRBV6-2/TRBV6-3 TGTGCCAGCAGACAGGGGAGGAATCAGCCCCAGCATTTT CASRQGRNQPQHF
- few TRBJ1-1 TRBV6-1 TGTGCCAGCGCCCGGGGGGGCATGAACACTGAAGCTTTCTTT CASARGGMNTEAFF
- few TRBJ1-4 TRBV5-1 TGCGCCAGCAGCTTCCCCGAGGGGGGCGCGGGTGAAAAACTGTTTTTT CASSFPEGGAGEKLFF
- few TRBJ1-6 TRBV4-3 TGCGCCAGCAGCCATCCCAAGGAAACAGCGAACCCTTATAATTCACCCCTCCACTTT CASSHPKETANPYNSPLHF
- few TRBJ1-1 TRBV10-1 TGCGCCAGCAGTGAGCGGACACGTAATGAAGCTTTCTTT CASSERTRNEAFF
- - TRBJ1-2 TRBV4-3 TGCGCCAGCAGCCGACGAGGGGGTCCGGTCGGAAACTATGGCTACACCTTC CASSRRGGPVGNYGYTF
- many TRBJ1-5 TRBV7-9 TGTGCCAGCACCTCAGGGTATCAGCCCCAGCATTTT CASTSGYQPQHF
- many TRBJ1-3 TRBV25-1 TGTGCCAGCAGTGCCGAGGGGGGAACTTCTGGAAACACCATATATTTT CASSAEGGTSGNTIYF
- - TRBJ1-1 TRBV13 TGTGCCAGCAGCCCTACGCAAGTCACTGAAGCTTTCTTT CASSPTQVTEAFF
- few TRBJ1-1 TRBV7-8 TGTGCCAGCAGCTCTACTGCCAAGAACACTGAAGCTTTCTTT CASSSTAKNTEAFF
- - TRBJ2-5 TRBV11-2 TGTGCCAGCAGCTACTTAATAGGAGGACAAGAGACCCAGTACTTC CASSYLIGGQETQYF
TRBD1 - TRBJ2-3 TRBV2 TGTGCCAGCAGTGAACAGGGGGCGACGACAGATACGCAGTATTTT CASSEQGATTDTQYF
- few TRBJ2-1 TRBV20-1 TGCAGTGCTAGAGATTCGCGGAGGTGGGTTGAGCAGTTCTTC CSARDSRRWVEQFF
- - TRBJ2-5 TRBV5-6 TGTGCCAGCAGCTTTGGGGGGCGCTGGGAGACCCAGTACTTC CASSFGGRWETQYF
- - TRBJ1-5 TRBV5-8 TGTGCCAGCAGCCCCCCTCTGCGGAGCAATCAGCCCCAGCATTTT CASSPPLRSNQPQHF
- few TRBJ1-4 TRBV29-1 TGCAGCGCTAAACAGGGAGGAGGGGAAAAACTGTTTTTT CSAKQGGGEKLFF
TRBD1 few TRBJ1-5 TRBV4-2 TGTGCCAGCAGCCAAGAATCGACAGGGGTTGGTCAGCCCCAGCATTTT CASSQESTGVGQPQHF
- few TRBJ1-2 TRBV29-1 TGCAGCGTTCGAGACACTCCCTATGGCTACACCTTC CSVRDTPYGYTF
- many TRBJ2-5 TRBV3-1 TGTGCCAGCAGCCAAGGTGGACTTAGTATGGAGACCCAGTACTTC CASSQGGLSMETQYF
- - TRBJ1-2 TRBV19 TGTGCCACCCACGGACCGAACACCCAATCTAACTATGGCTACACCTTC CATHGPNTQSNYGYTF
TRBD2 - TRBJ2-7 TRBV3-1 TGTGCCAGCAGCCAAGAGTTTCTAGCGGGGAATGGCGAGCAGTACTTC CASSQEFLAGNGEQYF
- - TRBJ2-5 TRBV3-1 TGTGCCAGCAGCGGGGGGGCACGAGAGACCCAGTACTTC CASSGGARETQYF
TRBD1 - TRBJ2-1 TRBV14 TGTGCCAGCAGCTCAGGGGGCGGCACCTACAATGAGCAGTTCTTC CASSSGGGTYNEQFF
- few TRBJ2-1 TRBV2 TGTGCCAGCAACGGGGTAGGGGTCGGGGCTGAGCAGTTCTTC CASNGVGVGAEQFF
- few TRBJ1-1 TRBV20-1 TGCAGTGCTAGAGATAGCGACCGGGCCCTCGCAGCGAACACTGAAGCTTTCTTT CSARDSDRALAANTEAFF
TRBD1 - TRBJ2-1 TRBV19 TGTGCCAGCGCCGGGACAGGGAGCCACAATGAGCAGTTCTTC CASAGTGSHNEQFF
- many TRBJ1-4 TRBV7-2 TGTGCCAGCAGCTTATGGGGGGGGGCTAATGAAAAACTGTTTTTT CASSLWGGANEKLFF
TRBD1 few TRBJ2-7 TRBV6-2/TRBV6-3 TGTGCCAGCAGTTACACTCTGGACAGGGCGAGCTCCTACGAGCAGTACTTC CASSYTLDRASSYEQYF
- - TRBJ2-2 TRBV29-1 TGCAGCGTTGTTTTTGGACTTTACACCGGGGAGCTGTTTTTT CSVVFGLYTGELFF
- - TRBJ1-1 TRBV7-2 TGTGCCAGCAGCTTAGGTCCAGGGCAGGTGACTGAAGCTTTCTTT CASSLGPGQVTEAFF
- - TRBJ2-3 TRBV10-3 TGTGCCATCAGTGAGTCGAGGGAAGATACGCAGTATTTT CAISESREDTQYF
- few TRBJ2-1 TRBV5-1 TGCGCCAGCAGCTGGACTAACATGGGGAATGAGCAGTTCTTC CASSWTNMGNEQFF
TRBD1 many TRBJ1-1 TRBV19 TGTGCCAGTAGTCTCACCTGGACAGGGGGGGGATCTGAAGCTTTCTTT CASSLTWTGGGSEAFF
- - TRBJ1-1 TRBV20-1 TGCAGTGCTAGAGACGGACAGTGGAACACTGAAGCTTTCTTT CSARDGQWNTEAFF
TRBD2 once TRBJ2-1 TRBV4-2 TGTGCCAGCAGCCAATCGGCGGGAGGTTCCAATGAGCAGTTCTTC CASSQSAGGSNEQFF
TRBD1 - TRBJ2-7 TRBV12-3/TRBV12-4 TGTGCCAGCAGTTGGACAGGCGGGCACGAGCAGTACTTC CASSWTGGHEQYF
- few TRBJ1-2 TRBV5-4 TGTGCCAGCAGCTATCCGGACCGGGCCGGGGGCTACACCTTC CASSYPDRAGGYTF
TRBD1 many TRBJ2-1 TRBV2 TGTGCCAGCAGTGTATTAGGGGGCAGATACAATGAGCAGTTCTTC CASSVLGGRYNEQFF
- few TRBJ1-3 TRBV29-1 TGCAGCGCCCGACCAGGGCGGGCATCTGGAAACACCATATATTTT CSARPGRASGNTIYF
- few TRBJ1-5 TRBV12-3/TRBV12-4 TGTGCCAGCAGTTTGTCGGGTGTGCAGCCCCAGCATTTT CASSLSGVQPQHF
- many TRBJ1-1 TRBV20-1 TGCAGTGCCAAGGAATGGGGCAGGGGAGCGAACACTGAAGCTTTCTTT CSAKEWGRGANTEAFF
- - TRBJ2-7 TRBV4-3 TGCGCCAGCAGCCAAGACCACTGGGACTCCCCAAGCTCCTACGAGCAGTACTTC CASSQDHWDSPSSYEQYF
- many TRBJ2-7 TRBV9 TGTGCCAGCAGCGTGGGGTACGAGCAGTACTTC CASSVGYEQYF
- few TRBJ2-1 TRBV4-1 TGCGCCAGCAGCCAAGCGGGCAGCAACTACAATGAGCAGTTCTTC CASSQAGSNYNEQFF
- - TRBJ1-4 TRBV19 TGTGCCAGTACCCGAAACCCCGGGACAACTAATGAAAAACTGTTTTTT CASTRNPGTTNEKLFF
- - TRBJ1-1 TRBV5-6 TGTGCCAGCAGCTTTGGGACGGAGCAACTGCTGAACACTGAAGCTTTCTTT CASSFGTEQLLNTEAFF
- - TRBJ1-3 TRBV7-2 TGTGCCAGCAGGCCCTCCGTGGGGTCTGGAAACACCATATATTTT CASRPSVGSGNTIYF
- few TRBJ1-2 TRBV11-2 TGTGCCAGCAGCTCGTCAGGAGCCTATGGCTACACCTTC CASSSSGAYGYTF
TRBD2 - TRBJ2-7 TRBV6-6 TGTGCCAGCGAGGGAGGGCCGGGCGAGCAGTACTTC CASEGGPGEQYF
- many TRBJ1-1 TRBV27 TGTGCCAGCAGTTTATCGAGGGGGATCACTGAAGCTTTCTTT CASSLSRGITEAFF
TRBD1 many TRBJ1-2 TRBV5-1 TGCGCCAGCAGCCCCGAAGGACAGGGGTATGGCTACACCTTC CASSPEGQGYGYTF
TRBD2 - TRBJ2-1 TRBV20-1 TGCAGTGCTAGGCTAGCGGGGGGGTCGAGCTCCTACAATGAGCAGTTCTTC CSARLAGGSSSYNEQFF
- - TRBJ1-1 TRBV19 TGTGCCAGTAGTATGGTGGGAGCATCGAACACTGAAGCTTTCTTT CASSMVGASNTEAFF
- - TRBJ1-6 TRBV6-1 TGTGCCAGCAGTCTGGGAACGGATTTTTATAATTCACCCCTCCACTTT CASSLGTDFYNSPLHF
- many TRBJ1-2 TRBV5-1 TGCGCCAGCACCCTGGGGGGCAGGGACACCTATGGCTACACCTTC CASTLGGRDTYGYTF
TRBD1 many TRBJ1-1 TRBV20-1 TGCAGTGCTAGATCCGACAGGGACACTGAAGCTTTCTTT CSARSDRDTEAFF
TRBD1 - TRBJ2-1 TRBV4-1 TGCGCCAGCAGCCAATGGGCCGGACAGGGCTACAATGAGCAGTTCTTC CASSQWAGQGYNEQFF
- few TRBJ1-5 TRBV28 TGTGCCAGCAGTGGGCCCCACCCCAATCAGCCCCAGCATTTT CASSGPHPNQPQHF
- few TRBJ2-4 TRBV6-4 TGTGCCAGCAGTGAAGACTTAGCCAAAAACATTCAGTACTTC CASSEDLAKNIQYF
- - TRBJ1-5 TRBV6-1 TGTGCCAGCAGTCAGGGGAGTAGGCCCCAGCATTTT CASSQGSRPQHF